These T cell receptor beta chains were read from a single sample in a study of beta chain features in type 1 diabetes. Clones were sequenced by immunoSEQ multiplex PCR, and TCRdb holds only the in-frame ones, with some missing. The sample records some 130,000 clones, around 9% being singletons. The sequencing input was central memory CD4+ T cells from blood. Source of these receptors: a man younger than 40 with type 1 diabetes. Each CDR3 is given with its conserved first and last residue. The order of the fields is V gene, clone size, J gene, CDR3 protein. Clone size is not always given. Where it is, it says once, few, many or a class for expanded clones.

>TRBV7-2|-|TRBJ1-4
CASSLETGKLFF
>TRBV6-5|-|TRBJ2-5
CASSYSIASETQYF
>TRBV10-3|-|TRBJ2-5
CAISNGGLQETQYF
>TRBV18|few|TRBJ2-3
CASSLGQGADTQYF
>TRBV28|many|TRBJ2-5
CASSSQGPGYF
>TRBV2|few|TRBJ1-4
CASRVGGNEKLFF
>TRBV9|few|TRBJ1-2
CASSQGYGYTF
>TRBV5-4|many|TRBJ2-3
CASSLGGAGADTQYF
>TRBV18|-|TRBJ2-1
CASSPIQGVDNEQFF
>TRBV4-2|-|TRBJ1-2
CASSRDRGGYTF
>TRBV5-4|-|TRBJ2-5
CASSAGTQQETQYF
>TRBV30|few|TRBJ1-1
CACQWEAKTEAFF
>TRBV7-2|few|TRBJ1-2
CASSEGQGPSYGYTF
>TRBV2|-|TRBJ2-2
CASSERQVMNTGELFF
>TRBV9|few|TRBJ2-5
CASSFWDREETQYF
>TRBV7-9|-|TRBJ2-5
CASIPRQVETQYF
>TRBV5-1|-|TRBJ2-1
CASRPLASAYNEQFF
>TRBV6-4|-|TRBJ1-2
CASIDPHRENGYTF
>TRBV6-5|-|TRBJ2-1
CASSSQGANEQFF
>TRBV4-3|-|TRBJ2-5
CASSQGDSLQETQYF
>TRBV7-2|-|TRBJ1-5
CASSFARQGQPQHF
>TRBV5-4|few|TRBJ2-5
CASSLLLAGQETQYF
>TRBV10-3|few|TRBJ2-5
CAATQDREETQYF
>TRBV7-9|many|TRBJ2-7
CASSLWFGGRSYEQYF